The T cell receptor beta chain described here comes from a study of CD8 T cells in ankylosing spondylitis. TCRdb passed the 5' RACE reads through MiXCR, listing each CDR3 protein once. Among about 180,000 distinct CDR3 sequences listed, 9.5% to 10% were seen once. V lost 5 bases to trimming and J lost 5 bases, with 15 bases between them. The CDR3 has 15 amino acids. Looked up from germline, CDR1 is SEHNR and CDR2 is FQNEAQ (reference sequence). Sequences were obtained from blood, either unsorted or a sorted T cell fraction (not recorded which). The chain is built from TRBV7-9 and TRBJ1-4; the D is unclear. The TCR comes from a female donor with ankylosing spondylitis or in good health (not recorded which). The CDR3 spells CASSPRGYLNEKLFF. CDR3 DNA: TGTGCCAGCAGCCCCCGAGGGTACTTAAATGAAAAACTGTTTTTT.